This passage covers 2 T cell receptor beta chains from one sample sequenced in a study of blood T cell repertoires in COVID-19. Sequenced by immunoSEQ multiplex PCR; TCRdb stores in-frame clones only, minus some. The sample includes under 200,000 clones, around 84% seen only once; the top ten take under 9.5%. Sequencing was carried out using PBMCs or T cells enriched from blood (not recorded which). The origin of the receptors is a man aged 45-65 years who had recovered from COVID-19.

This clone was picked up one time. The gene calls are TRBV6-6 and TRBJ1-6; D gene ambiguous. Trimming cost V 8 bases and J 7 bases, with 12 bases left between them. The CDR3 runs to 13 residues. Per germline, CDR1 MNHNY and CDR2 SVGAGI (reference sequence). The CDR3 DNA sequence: TGTGCCAGCGCAGTGAAGTTGAATTCACCCCTCCACTTT. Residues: CASAVKLNSPLHF.

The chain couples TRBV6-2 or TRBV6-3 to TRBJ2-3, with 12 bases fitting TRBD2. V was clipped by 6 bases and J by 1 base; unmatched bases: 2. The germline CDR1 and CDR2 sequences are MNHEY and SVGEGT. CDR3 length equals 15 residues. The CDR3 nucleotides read TGTGCCAGCAGACCTAGCGGGGGGGGCACAGATACGCAGTATTTT. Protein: CASRPSGGGTDTQYF.